This TCR beta chain derives from a study of technical replicates of blood from a handful of donors. Per germline, CDR1 MNHEY and CDR2 SMNVEV (reference sequence). Losses at the gene ends were 6 bases for V and 4 bases for J; bases not matched to a gene: 11. The CDR3 runs to 16 residues. Sequencing was performed with immunoSEQ multiplex PCR; in TCRdb, only in-frame clones are kept and a portion is missing. The table has about 68,000 clones, under 98% seen once; the top ten hold around 0.3%. The TCR comes from a human donor in good health. Material for sequencing was T cells isolated from PBMCs. J is TRBJ2-2 and V is TRBV27, with 7 bases identical to TRBD2. CDR3 sequence (DNA): TGTGCCAGCAGGACTAGCCCCCCTTCAGTCACCGGGGAGCTGTTTTTT. Protein product: CASRTSPPSVTGELFF.